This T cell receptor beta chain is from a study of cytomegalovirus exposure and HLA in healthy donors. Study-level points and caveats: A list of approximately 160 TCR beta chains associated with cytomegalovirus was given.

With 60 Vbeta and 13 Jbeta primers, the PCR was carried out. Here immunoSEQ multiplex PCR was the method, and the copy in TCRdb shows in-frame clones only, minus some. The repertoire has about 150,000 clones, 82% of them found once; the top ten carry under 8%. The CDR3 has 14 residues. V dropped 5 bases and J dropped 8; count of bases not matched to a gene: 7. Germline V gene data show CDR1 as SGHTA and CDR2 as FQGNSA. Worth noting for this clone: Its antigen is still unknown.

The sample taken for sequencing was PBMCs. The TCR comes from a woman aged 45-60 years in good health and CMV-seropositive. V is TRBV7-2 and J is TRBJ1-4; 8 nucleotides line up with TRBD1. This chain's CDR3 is CASSTGTGAEKLFF. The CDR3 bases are TGTGCCAGCAGCACCGGGACAGGTGCCGAAAAACTGTTTTTT.